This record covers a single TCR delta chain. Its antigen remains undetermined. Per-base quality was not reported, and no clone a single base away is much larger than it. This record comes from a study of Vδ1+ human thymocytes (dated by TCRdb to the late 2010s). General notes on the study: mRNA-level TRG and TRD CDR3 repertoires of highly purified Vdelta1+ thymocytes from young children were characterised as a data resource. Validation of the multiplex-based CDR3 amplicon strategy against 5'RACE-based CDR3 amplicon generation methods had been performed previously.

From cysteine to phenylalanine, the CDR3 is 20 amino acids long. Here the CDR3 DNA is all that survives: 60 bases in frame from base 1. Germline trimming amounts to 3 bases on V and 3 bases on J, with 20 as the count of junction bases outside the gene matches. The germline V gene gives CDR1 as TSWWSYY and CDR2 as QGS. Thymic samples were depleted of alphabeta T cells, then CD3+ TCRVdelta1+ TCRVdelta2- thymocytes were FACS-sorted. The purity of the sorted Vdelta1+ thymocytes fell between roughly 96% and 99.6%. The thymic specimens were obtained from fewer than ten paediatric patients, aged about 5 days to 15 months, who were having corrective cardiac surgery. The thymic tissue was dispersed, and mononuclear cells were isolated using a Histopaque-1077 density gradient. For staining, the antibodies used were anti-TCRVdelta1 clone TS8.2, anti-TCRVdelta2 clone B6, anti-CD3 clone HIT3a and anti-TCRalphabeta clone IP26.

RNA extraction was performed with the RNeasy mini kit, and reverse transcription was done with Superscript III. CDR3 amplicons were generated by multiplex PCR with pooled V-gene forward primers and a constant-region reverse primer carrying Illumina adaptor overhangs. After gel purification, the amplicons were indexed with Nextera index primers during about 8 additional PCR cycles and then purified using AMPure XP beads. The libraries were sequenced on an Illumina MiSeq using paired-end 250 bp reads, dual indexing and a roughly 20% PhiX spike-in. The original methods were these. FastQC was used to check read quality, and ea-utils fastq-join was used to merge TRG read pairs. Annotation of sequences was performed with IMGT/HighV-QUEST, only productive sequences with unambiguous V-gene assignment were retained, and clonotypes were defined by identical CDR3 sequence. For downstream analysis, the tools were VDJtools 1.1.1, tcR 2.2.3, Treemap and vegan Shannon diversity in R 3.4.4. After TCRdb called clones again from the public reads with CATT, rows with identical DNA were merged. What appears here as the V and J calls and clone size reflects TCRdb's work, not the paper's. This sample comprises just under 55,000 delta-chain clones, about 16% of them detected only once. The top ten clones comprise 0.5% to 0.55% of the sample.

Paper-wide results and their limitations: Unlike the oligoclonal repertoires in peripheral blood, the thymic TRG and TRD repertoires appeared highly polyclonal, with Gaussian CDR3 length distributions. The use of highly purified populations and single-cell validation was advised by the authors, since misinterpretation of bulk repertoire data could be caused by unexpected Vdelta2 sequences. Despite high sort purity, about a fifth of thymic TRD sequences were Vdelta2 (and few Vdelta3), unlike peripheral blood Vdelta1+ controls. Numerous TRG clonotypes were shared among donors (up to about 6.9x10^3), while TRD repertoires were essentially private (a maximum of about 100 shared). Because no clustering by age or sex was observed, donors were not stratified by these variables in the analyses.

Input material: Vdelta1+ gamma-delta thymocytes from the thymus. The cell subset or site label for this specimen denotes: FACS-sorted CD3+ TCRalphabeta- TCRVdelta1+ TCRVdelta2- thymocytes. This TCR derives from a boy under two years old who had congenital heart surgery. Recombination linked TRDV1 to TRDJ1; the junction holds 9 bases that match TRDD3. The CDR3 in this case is CALGDWPFPTDRGYADKLIF. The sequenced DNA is TGTGCTCTTGGGGATTGGCCCTTTCCTACTGATCGGGGATACGCCGATAAACTCATCTTT.